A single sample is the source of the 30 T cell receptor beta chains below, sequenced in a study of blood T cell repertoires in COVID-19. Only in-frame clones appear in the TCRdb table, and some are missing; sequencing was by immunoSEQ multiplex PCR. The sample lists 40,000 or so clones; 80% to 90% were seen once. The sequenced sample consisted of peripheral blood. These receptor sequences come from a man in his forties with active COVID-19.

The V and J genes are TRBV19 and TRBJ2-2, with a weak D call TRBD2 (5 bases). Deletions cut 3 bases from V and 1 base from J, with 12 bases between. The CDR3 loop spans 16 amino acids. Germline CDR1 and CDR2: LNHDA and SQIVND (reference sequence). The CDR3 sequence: CASSIQRAENTGELFF. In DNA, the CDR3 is TGTGCCAGTAGTATCCAGAGAGCGGAGAACACCGGGGAGCTGTTTTTT. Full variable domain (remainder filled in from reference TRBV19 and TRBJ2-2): DGGITQSPKYLFRKEGQNVTLSCEQNLNHDAMYWYRQDPGQGLRLIYYSQIVNDFQKGDIAEGYSVSREKKESFPLTVTSAQKNPTAFYLCASSIQRAENTGELFFGEGSRLTVL.

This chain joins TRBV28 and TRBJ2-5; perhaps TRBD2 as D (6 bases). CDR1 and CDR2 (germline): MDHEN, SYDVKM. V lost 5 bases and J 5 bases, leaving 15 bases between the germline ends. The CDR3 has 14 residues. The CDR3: CASSPVGGWETQYF. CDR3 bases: TGTGCCAGCAGTCCAGTGGGGGGATGGGAGACCCAGTACTTC.

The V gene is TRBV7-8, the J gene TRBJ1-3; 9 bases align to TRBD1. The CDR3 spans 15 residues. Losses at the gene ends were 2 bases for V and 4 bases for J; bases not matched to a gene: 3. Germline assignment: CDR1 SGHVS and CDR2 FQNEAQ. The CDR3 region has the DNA TGTGCCAGCAGCTTAATTACAGGGGGCGGAAACACCATATATTTT. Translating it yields CASSLITGGGNTIYF.

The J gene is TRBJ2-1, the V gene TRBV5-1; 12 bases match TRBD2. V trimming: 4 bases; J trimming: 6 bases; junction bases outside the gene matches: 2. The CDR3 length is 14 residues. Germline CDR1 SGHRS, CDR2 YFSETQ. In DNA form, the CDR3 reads TGCGCCAGCAGCAAGACTAGCGGGAGCAATGAGCAGTTCTTC. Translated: CASSKTSGSNEQFF.

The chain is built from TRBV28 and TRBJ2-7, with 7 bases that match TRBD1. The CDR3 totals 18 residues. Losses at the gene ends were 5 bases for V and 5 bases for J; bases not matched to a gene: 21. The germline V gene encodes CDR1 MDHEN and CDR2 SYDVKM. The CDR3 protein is CASSTGLTPGQLRDEQYF. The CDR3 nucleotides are TGTGCCAGCAGTACTGGTCTGACCCCGGGACAGCTGCGTGACGAGCAGTACTTC.

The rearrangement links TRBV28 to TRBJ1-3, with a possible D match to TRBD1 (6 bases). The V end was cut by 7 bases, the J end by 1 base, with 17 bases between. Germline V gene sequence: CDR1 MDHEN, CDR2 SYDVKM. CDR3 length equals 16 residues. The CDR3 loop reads CASTRTAGHSGNTIYF. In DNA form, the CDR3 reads TGTGCCAGCACCCGGACAGCCGGGCATTCTGGAAACACCATATATTTT.

The chain's CDR3 is CASSLAGTGGDTQYF. CDR3 coding DNA: TGTGCCAGCAGTTTAGCCGGGACAGGGGGAGATACGCAGTATTTT. The gene calls are TRBV27 and TRBJ2-3, with TRBD1 matching over 11 bases. The V gene end was trimmed by 2 bases and the J gene end by 5 bases; junction bases not matched to a gene: 3. Germline CDR1 and CDR2: MNHEY and SMNVEV (reference sequence). The CDR3 contains 15 residues.

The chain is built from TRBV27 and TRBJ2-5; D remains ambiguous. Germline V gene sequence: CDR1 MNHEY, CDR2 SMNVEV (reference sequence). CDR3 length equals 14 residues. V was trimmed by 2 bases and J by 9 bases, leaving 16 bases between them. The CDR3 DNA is TGTGCCAGCAGTTTAAAGCGAGGAGCCGAGGCCCAGTACTTC. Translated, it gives CASSLKRGAEAQYF.

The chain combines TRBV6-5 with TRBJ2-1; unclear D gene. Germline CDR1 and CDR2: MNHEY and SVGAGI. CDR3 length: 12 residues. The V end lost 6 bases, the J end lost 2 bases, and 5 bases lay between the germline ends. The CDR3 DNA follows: TGTGCCAGCAGAGCCACCTACAATGAGCAGTTCTTC. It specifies CASRATYNEQFF.

CDR3 region: CASSYRTSGKYEQYF. The CDR3, as DNA: TGTGCCAGCAGTTACAGGACTAGCGGGAAGTACGAGCAGTACTTC. The rearrangement uses TRBV6-2 or TRBV6-3 and TRBJ2-7; 12 bases match TRBD2. Germline values: CDR1 MNHEY, CDR2 SVGEGT. The CDR3 length is 15 residues. Germline trimming cut 2 bases from V and 4 bases from J; bases unmatched to any gene: 3.

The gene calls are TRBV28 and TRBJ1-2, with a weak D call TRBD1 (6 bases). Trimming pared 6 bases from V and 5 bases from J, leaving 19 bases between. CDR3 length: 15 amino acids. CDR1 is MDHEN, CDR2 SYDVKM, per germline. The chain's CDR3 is CASSTTRGAEYGYTF. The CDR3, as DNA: TGTGCCAGCAGCACGACGCGGGGGGCCGAATATGGCTACACCTTC.

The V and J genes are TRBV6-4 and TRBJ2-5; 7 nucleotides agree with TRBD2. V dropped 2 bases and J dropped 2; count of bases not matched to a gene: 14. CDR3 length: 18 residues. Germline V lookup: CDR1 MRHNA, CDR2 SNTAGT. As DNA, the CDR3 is TGTGCCAGCAGTGACCCTAGGTGGGGGGGACTCCCACAAGAGACCCAGTACTTC. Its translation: CASSDPRWGGLPQETQYF.

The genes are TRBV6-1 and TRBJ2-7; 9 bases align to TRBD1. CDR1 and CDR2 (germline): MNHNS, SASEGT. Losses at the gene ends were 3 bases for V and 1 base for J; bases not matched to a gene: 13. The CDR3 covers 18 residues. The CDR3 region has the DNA TGTGCCAGCAGTGAGTTTTATTCCGGGACAGGGCTATCCTACGAGCAGTACTTC. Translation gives CASSEFYSGTGLSYEQYF.

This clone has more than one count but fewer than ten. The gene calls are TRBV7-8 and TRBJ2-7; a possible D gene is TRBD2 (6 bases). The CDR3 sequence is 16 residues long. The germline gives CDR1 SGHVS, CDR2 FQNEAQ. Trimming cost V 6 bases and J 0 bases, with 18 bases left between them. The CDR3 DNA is TGTGCCAGCAGTTTCGCCGGGAGCTTTAGCTCCTACGAGCAGTACTTC. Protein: CASSFAGSFSSYEQYF.

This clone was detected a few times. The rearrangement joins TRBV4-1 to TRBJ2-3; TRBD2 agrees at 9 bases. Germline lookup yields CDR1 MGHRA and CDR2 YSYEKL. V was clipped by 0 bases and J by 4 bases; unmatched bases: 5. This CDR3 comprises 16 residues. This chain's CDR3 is CASSQDRAGGPDTQYF. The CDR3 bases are TGCGCCAGCAGCCAAGATCGGGCGGGAGGGCCAGATACGCAGTATTTT.

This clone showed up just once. The CDR3 region has the DNA TGTGCCAGTAGTACTCCCGGGGGAAAGAACACTGAAGCTTTCTTT. As protein: CASSTPGGKNTEAFF. V usage is TRBV19 and J usage is TRBJ1-1, with D possibly TRBD1 on 5 matching bases. The ends were cut back, 4 bases at V and 1 base at J, with 13 bases in the middle. The CDR3 has 15 residues. Germline CDR1 is LNHDA and CDR2 is SQIVND (reference sequence).

CDR3 bases: TGTGCCAGCAGTGACCGGGACACAAAGGGTCCCTATAGCAATCAGCCCCAGCATTTT. It encodes CASSDRDTKGPYSNQPQHF. The rearrangement uses TRBV28 and TRBJ1-5; D possibly corresponds to TRBD1 (6 bases). In germline, CDR1 is MDHEN, CDR2 SYDVKM. The CDR3 sequence is 19 residues long. The V end was cut by 5 bases, the J end by 0 bases, with 23 bases between.

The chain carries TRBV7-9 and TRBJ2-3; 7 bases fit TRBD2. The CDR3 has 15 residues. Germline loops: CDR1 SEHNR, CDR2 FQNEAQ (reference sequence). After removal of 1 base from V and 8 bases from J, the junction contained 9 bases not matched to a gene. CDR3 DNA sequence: TGTGCCAGCAGCTTAGAAGGCGGGAGAGTGGGTACGCAGTATTTT. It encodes CASSLEGGRVGTQYF.

For the CDR3, the DNA is TGCGCCAGCAGCTTACGAGGGAGCGGGATAGAGACCCAGTACTTC. Its translation is CASSLRGSGIETQYF. The chain links TRBV5-1 to TRBJ2-5; TRBD2 aligns across 7 bases. Trimming at V came to 2 bases and at J to 4 bases, leaving 8 bases not matched to a gene. In germline, CDR1 is SGHRS, CDR2 YFSETQ. CDR3 size: 15 residues. Supplemented by reference TRBV5-1 and TRBJ2-5, the full variable domain reads KAGVTQTPRYLIKTRGQQVTLSCSPISGHRSVSWYQQTPGQGLQFLFEYFSETQRNKGNFPGRFSGRQFSNSRSEMNVSTLELGDSALYLCASSLRGSGIETQYFGPGTRLLVL.

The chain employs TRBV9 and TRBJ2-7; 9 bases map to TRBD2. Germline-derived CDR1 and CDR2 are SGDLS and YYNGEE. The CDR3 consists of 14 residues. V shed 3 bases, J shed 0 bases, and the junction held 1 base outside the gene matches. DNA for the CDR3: TGTGCCAGCAGCGGTAGCGGGAGCTCCTACGAGCAGTACTTC. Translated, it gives CASSGSGSSYEQYF. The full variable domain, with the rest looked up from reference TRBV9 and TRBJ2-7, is DSGVTQTPKHLITATGQRVTLRCSPRSGDLSVYWYQQSLDQGLQFLIQYYNGEERAKGNILERFSAQQFPDLHSELNLSSLELGDSALYFCASSGSGSSYEQYFGPGTRLTVT.

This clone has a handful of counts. This CDR3 reads CASSGIDAGGQYF. CDR3 DNA: TGTGCCAGCAGCGGAATCGACGCCGGGGGGCAGTACTTC. This chain connects TRBV6-5 to TRBJ2-7; possibly TRBD2 for D (6 bases). Per germline, CDR1 MNHEY and CDR2 SVGAGI. V was cut by 6 bases and J by 9 bases, with 18 bases left in between. The CDR3 length is 13 residues.

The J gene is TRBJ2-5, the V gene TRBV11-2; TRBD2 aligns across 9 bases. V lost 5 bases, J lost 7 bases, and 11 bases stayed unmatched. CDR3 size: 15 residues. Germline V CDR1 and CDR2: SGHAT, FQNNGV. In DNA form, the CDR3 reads TGTGCCAGCAGCCTTAGCGGGAGTTGGGGGGGGACCCAGTACTTC. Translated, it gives CASSLSGSWGGTQYF.

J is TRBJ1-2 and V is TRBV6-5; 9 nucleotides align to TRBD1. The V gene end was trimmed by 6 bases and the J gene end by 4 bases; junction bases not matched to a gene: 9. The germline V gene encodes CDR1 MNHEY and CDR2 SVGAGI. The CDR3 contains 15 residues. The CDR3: CASRGQGTGGYGYTF. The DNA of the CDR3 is TGTGCCAGCAGGGGACAGGGCACGGGTGGCTATGGCTACACCTTC.

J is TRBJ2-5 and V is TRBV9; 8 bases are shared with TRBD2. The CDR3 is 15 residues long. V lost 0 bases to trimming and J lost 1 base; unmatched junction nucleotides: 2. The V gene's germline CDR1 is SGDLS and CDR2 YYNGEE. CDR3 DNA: TGTGCCAGCAGCGTAGGTAGCGGGATCCAAGAGACCCAGTACTTC. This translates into CASSVGSGIQETQYF.

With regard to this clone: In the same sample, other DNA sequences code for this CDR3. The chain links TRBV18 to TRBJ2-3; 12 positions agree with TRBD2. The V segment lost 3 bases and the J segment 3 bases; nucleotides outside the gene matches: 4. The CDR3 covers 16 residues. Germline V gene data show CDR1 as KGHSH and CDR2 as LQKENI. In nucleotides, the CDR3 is TGTGCCAGCTCACCCGGGACTAGCGGGCATACAGATACGCAGTATTTT. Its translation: CASSPGTSGHTDTQYF.

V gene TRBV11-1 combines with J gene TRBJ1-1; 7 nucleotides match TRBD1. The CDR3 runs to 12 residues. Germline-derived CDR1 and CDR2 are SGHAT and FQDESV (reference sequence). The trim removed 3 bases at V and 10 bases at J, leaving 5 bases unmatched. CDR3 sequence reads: CASSFDRDGAFF. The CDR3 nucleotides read TGTGCCAGCAGCTTCGACAGGGATGGAGCTTTCTTT. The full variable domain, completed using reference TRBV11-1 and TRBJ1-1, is EAEVAQSPRYKITEKSQAVAFWCDPISGHATLYWYRQILGQGPELLVQFQDESVVDDSQLPKDRFSAERLKGVDSTLKIQPAELGDSAMYLCASSFDRDGAFFGQGTRLTVV.

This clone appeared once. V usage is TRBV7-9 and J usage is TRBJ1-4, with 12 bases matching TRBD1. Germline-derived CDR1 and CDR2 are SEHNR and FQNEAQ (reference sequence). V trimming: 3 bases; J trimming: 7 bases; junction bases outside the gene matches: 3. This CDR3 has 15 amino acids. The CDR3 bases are TGTGCCAGCAGCTTGGGGACAGGGGGCGGTGAAAAACTGTTTTTT. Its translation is CASSLGTGGGEKLFF. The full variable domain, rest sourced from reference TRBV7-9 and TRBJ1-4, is DTGVSQNPRHKITKRGQNVTFRCDPISEHNRLYWYRQTLGQGPEFLTYFQNEAQLEKSRLLSDRFSAERPKGSFSTLEIQRTEQGDSAMYLCASSLGTGGGEKLFFGSGTQLSVL.

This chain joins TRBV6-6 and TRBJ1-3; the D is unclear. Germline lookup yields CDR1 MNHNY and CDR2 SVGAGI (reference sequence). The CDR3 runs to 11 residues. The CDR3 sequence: CGATSGNTIYF. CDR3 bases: TGTGGGGCCACCTCTGGAAACACCATATATTTT.

The CDR3 protein is CASSRSGSLYEQFF. The CDR3 DNA reads as TGTGCCAGCAGTCGTAGCGGGAGTCTGTATGAGCAGTTCTTC. This sequence joins TRBV28 and TRBJ2-1, with 9 bases that match TRBD2. Germline values: CDR1 MDHEN, CDR2 SYDVKM. This CDR3 has 14 amino acids. Trimming at V came to 5 bases and at J to 8 bases, leaving 7 bases not matched to a gene.

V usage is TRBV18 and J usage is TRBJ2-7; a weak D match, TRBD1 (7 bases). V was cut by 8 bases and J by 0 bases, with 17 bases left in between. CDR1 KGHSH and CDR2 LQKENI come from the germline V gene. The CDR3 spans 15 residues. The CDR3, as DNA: TGTGCCAGCCGACCAGGGGGGCAAAGCTCCTACGAGCAGTACTTC. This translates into CASRPGGQSSYEQYF.